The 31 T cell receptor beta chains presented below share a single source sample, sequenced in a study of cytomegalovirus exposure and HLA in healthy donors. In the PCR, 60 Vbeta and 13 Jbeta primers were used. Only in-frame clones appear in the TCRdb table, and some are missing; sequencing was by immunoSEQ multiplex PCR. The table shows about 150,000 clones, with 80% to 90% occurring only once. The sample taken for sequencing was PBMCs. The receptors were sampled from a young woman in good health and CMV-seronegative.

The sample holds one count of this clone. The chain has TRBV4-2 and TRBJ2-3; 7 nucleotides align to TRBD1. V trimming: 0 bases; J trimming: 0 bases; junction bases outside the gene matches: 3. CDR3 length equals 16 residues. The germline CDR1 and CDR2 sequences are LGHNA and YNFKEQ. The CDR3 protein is CASSQEGQKSTDTQYF. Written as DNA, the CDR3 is TGTGCCAGCAGCCAAGAGGGACAGAAGAGCACAGATACGCAGTATTTT.

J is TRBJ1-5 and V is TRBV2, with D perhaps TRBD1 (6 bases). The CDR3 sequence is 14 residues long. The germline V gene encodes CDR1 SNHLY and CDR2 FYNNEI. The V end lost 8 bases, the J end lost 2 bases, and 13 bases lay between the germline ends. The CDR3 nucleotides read TGTGCCAGCTCGGCAGGGGCTGGCAATCAGCCCCAGCATTTT. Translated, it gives CASSAGAGNQPQHF.

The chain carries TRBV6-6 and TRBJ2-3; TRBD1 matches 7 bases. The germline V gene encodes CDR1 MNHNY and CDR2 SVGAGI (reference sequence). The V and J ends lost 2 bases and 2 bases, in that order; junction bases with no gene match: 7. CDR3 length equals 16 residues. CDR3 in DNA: TGTGCCAGCAGTTACCCTCCGGGACAGTCCACAGATACGCAGTATTTT. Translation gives CASSYPPGQSTDTQYF.

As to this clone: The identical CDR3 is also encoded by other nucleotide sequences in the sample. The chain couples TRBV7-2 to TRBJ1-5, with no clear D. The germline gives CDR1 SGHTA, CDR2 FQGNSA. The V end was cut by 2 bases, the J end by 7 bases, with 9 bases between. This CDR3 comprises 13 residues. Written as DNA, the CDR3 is TGTGCCAGCAGCTTACGGGGTAACCAGCCCCAGCATTTT. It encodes CASSLRGNQPQHF.

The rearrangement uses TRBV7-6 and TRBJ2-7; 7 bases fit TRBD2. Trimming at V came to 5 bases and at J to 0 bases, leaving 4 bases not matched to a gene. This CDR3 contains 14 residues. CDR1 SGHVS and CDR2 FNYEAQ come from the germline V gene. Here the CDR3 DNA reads TGTGCCAGCAGCCCGGGGACTAACTCCTACGAGCAGTACTTC. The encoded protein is CASSPGTNSYEQYF.

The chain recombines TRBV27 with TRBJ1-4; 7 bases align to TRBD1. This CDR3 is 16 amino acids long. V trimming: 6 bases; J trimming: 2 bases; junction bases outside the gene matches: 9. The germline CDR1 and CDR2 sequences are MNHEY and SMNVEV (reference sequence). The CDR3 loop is CASRPNRGSTNEKLFF. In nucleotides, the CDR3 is TGTGCCAGCAGACCCAACAGGGGATCGACTAATGAAAAACTGTTTTTT.

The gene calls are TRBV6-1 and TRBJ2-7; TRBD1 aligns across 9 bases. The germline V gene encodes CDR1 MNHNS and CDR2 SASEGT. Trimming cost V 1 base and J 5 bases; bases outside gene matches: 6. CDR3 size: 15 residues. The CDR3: CASSEVGTGKHEQYF. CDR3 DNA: TGTGCCAGCAGTGAAGTGGGGACAGGGAAGCACGAGCAGTACTTC.

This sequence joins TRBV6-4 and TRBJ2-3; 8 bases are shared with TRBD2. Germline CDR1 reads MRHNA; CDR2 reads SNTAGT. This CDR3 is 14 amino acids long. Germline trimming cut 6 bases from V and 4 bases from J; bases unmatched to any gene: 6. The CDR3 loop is CASRSGSGPDTQYF. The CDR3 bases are TGTGCCAGCAGAAGCGGGAGCGGTCCAGATACGCAGTATTTT.

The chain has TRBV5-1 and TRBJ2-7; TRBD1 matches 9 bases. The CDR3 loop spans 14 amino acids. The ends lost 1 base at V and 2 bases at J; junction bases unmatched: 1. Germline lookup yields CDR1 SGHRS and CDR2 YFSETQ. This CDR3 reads CASSLRTGAYEQYF. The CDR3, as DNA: TGCGCCAGCAGCTTGAGGACAGGGGCCTACGAGCAGTACTTC.

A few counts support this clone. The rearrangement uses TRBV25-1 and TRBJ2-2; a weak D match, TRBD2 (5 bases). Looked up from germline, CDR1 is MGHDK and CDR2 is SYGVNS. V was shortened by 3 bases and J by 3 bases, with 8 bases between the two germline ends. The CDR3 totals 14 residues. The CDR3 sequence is CASSDQDYTGELFF. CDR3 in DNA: TGTGCCAGCAGTGATCAGGACTACACCGGGGAGCTGTTTTTT.

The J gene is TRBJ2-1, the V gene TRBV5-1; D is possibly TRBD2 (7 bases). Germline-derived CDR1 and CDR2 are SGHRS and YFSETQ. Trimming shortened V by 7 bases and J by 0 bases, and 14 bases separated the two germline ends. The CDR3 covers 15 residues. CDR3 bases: TGCGCCAGCGCTAGGGGGGGTAGCTCCTACAATGAGCAGTTCTTC. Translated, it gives CASARGGSSYNEQFF.

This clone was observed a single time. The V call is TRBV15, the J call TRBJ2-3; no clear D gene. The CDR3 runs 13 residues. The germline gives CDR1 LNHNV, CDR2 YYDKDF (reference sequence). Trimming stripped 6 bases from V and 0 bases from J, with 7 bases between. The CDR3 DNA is TGTGCCACCAGTATGGCCAGCACAGATACGCAGTATTTT. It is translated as CATSMASTDTQYF. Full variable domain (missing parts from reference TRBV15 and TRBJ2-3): DAMVIQNPRYQVTQFGKPVTLSCSQTLNHNVMYWYQQKSSQAPKLLFHYYDKDFNNEADTPDNFQSRRPNTSFCFLDIRSPGLGDTAMYLCATSMASTDTQYFGPGTRLTVL.

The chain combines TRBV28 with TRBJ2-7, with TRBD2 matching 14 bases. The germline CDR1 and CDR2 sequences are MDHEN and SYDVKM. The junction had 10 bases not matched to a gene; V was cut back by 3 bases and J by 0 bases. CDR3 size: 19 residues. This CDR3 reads CASSFLGGGLAGASYEQYF. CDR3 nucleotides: TGTGCCAGCAGTTTTTTGGGGGGGGGACTAGCGGGGGCCTCCTACGAGCAGTACTTC.

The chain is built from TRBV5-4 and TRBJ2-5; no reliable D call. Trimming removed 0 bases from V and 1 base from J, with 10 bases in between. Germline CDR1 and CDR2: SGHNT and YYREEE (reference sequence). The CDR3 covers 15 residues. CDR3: CASSLGLGPQETQYF. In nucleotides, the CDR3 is TGTGCCAGCAGCTTGGGGCTAGGCCCCCAAGAGACCCAGTACTTC.

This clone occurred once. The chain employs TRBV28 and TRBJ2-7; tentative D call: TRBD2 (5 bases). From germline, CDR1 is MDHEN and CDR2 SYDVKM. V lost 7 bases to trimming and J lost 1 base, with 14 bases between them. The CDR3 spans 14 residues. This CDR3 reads CASTSPGNSYEQYF. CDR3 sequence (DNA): TGTGCCAGCACCTCTCCCGGGAATTCCTACGAGCAGTACTTC.

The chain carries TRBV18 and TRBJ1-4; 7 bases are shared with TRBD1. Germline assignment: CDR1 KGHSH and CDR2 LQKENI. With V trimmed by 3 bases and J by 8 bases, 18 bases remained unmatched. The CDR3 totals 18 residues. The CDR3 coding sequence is TGTGCCAGCTCACCTACGACGGGACAGCGGACGGAGAGGGAAAAACTGTTTTTT. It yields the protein CASSPTTGQRTEREKLFF. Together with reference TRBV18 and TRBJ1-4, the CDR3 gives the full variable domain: NAGVMQNPRHLVRRRGQEARLRCSPMKGHSHVYWYRQLPEEGLKFMVYLQKENIIDESGMPKERFSAEFPKEGPSILRIQQVVRGDSAAYFCASSPTTGQRTEREKLFFGSGTQLSVL.

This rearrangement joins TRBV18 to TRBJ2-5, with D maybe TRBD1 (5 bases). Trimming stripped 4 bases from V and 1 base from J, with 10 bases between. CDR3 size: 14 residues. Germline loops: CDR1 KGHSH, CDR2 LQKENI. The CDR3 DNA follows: TGTGCCAGCTCACGAGACAGAACCCAAGAGACCCAGTACTTC. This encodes CASSRDRTQETQYF.

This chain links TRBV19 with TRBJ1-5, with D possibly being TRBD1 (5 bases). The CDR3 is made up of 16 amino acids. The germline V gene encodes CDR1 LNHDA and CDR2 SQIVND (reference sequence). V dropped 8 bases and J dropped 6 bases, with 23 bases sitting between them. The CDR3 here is CASGARTRSVGQPQHF. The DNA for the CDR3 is TGTGCCAGTGGTGCGCGGACAAGGAGTGTGGGTCAGCCCCAGCATTTT.

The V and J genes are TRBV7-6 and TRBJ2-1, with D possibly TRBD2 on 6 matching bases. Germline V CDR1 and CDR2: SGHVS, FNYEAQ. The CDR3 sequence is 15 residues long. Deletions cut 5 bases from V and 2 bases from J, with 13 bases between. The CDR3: CASSPIGGTYNEQFF. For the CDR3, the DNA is TGTGCCAGCAGCCCGATCGGCGGGACCTACAATGAGCAGTTCTTC.

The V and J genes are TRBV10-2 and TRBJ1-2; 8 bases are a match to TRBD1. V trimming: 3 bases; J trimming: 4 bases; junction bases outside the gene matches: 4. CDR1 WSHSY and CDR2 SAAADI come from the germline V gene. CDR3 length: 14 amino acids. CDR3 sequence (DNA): TGCGCCAGCAGTGAAGGGGGGACAGGCTATGGCTACACCTTC. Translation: CASSEGGTGYGYTF.

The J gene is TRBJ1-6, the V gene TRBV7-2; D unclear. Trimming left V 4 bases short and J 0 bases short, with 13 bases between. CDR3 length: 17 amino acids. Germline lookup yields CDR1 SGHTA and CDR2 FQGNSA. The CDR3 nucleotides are TGTGCCAGCAGCTCCCCCCCTGGGAGCTCCTATAATTCACCCCTCCACTTT. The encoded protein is CASSSPPGSSYNSPLHF.

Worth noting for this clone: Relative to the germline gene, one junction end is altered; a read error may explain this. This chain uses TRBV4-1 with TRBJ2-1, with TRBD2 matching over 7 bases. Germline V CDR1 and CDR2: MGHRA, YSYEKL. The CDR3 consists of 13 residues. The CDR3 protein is CASTQWEGNEQFF. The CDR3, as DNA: TGCGCCAGCACCCAATGGGAGGGAAATGAGCAGTTCTTC.

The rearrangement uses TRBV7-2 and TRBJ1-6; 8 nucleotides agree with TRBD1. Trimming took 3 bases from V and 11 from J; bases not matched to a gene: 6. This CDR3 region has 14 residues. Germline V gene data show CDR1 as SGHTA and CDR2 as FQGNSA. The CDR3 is CASSFTVQGAPLHF. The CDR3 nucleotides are TGTGCCAGCAGCTTCACGGTACAGGGGGCACCCCTCCACTTT.

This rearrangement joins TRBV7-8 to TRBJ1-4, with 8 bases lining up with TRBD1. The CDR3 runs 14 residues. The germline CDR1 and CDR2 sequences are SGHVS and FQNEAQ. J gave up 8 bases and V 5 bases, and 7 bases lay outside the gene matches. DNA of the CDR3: TGTGCCAGCAGCCGACAGGGGCCGGGGGAAAAACTGTTTTTT. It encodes CASSRQGPGEKLFF.

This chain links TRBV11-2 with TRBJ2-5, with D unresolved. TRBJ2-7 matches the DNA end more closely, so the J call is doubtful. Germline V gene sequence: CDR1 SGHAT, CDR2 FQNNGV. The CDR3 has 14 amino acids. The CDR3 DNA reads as TGTGCCAGCAGCCGCATCCTGAGCTCCTACGAGCAGTACTTC. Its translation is CASSRILSSYEQYF.

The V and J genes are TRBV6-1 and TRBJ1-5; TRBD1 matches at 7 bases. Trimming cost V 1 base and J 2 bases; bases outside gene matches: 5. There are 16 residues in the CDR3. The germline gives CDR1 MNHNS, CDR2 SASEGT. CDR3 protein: CASSEEKGAGNQPQHF. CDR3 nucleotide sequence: TGTGCCAGCAGTGAAGAAAAGGGGGCAGGCAATCAGCCCCAGCATTTT.

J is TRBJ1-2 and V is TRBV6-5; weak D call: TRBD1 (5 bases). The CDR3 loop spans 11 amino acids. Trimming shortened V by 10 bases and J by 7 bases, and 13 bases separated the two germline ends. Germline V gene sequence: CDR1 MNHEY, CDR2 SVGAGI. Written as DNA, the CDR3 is TGTGCCACGGGGCAGGGAGGTGGCTACACCTTC. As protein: CATGQGGGYTF.

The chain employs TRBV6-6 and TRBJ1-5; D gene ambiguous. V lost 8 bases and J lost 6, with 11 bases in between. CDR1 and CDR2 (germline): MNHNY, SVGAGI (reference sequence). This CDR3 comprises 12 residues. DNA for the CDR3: TGTGCCAGCGGCGGGTGGCGTCAGCCCCAGCATTTT. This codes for CASGGWRQPQHF.

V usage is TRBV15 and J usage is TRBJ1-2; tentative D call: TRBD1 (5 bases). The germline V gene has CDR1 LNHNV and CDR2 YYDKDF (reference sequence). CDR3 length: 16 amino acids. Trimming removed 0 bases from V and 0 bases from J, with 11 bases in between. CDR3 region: CATSRDSGASNYGYTF. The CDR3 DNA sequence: TGTGCCACCAGCAGAGATAGCGGGGCCTCTAACTATGGCTACACCTTC.

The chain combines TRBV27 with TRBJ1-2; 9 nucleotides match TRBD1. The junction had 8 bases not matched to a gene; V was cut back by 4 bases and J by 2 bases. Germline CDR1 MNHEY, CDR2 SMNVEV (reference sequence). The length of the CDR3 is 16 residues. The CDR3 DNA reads TGTGCCAGCAGTTCCTACGCTGGACAGGGGAACTATGGCTACACCTTC. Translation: CASSSYAGQGNYGYTF.

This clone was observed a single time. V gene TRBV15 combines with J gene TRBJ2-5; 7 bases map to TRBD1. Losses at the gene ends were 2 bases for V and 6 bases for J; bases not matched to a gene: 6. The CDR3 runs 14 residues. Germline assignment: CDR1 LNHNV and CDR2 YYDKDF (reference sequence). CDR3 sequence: CATSRLPGQKTQYF. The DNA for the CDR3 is TGTGCCACCAGCAGACTTCCGGGACAGAAGACCCAGTACTTC. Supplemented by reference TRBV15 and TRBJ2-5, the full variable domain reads DAMVIQNPRYQVTQFGKPVTLSCSQTLNHNVMYWYQQKSSQAPKLLFHYYDKDFNNEADTPDNFQSRRPNTSFCFLDIRSPGLGDTAMYLCATSRLPGQKTQYFGPGTRLLVL.